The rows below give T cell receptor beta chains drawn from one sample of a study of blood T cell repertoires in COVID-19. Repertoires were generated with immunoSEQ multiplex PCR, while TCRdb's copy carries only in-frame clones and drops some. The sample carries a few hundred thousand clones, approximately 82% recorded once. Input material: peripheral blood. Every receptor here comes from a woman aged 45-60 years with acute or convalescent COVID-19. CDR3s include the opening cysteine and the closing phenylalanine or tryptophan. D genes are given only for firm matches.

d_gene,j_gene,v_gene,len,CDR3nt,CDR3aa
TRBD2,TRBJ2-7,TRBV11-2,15,TGTGCCAGCAGCTTAGGTGGGACTAGTTTGGGTGAGCAGTACTTC,CASSLGGTSLGEQYF
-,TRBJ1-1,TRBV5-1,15,TGCGCCAGCAGCGGCTCAGTGGGCTCGAACACTGAAGCTTTCTTT,CASSGSVGSNTEAFF
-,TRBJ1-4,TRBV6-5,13,TGTGCCAGCAATCCGACATTAGATGAAAAACTGTTTTTT,CASNPTLDEKLFF
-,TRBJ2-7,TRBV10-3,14,TGTGCCATCAGTGAAGGAGCCTACGGGTACGAGCAGTACTTC,CAISEGAYGYEQYF
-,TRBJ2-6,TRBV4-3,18,TGCGCCAGCAGCCAAGATTTTACAGTTGGCTCTGGGGCCAACGTCCTGACTTTC,CASSQDFTVGSGANVLTF
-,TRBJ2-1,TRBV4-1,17,TGCGCCAGCAGCCAAAGCGGAGCGCTCAGCTCCTACAATGAGCAGTTCTTC,CASSQSGALSSYNEQFF
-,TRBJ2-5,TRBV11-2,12,TGTGCCAGCAGCATCGCCCGGGAGACCCAGTACTTC,CASSIARETQYF
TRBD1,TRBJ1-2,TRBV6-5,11,TGTGCCGGCAGCGACAGGGCCGGCTACACCTTC,CAGSDRAGYTF
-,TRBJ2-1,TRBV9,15,TGTGCCAGCAGCCCCCGTCTTGACTTGTTAAATGAGCAGTTCTTC,CASSPRLDLLNEQFF
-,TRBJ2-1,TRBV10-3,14,TGTGCCATCAGTGAGCGGAGAGATTACAATGAGCAGTTCTTC,CAISERRDYNEQFF
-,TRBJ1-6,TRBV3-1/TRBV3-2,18,TGTGCCAGCAGCCAAGAGGGGGGATCGGGAATACAAAATTCACCCCTCCACTTT,CASSQEGGSGIQNSPLHF
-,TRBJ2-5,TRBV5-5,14,TGTGCCAGCAGCCCTCTCGCGGTCCAAGAGACCCAGTACTTC,CASSPLAVQETQYF